What follows describes a single T cell receptor (beta chain). Here immunoSEQ multiplex PCR was the method, and the copy in TCRdb shows in-frame clones only, minus some. The table shows 37,000 or so clones, with about 88% occurring only once. The record originates from a study of blood T cell repertoires in COVID-19. Study-level information: Collection of acute and convalescent COVID-19 samples took place in the United States, Italy and Spain. Sources were T cells, B-cell-depleted T cells, or PBMCs; the material itself was cDNA or gDNA.

Trimming took off 10 bases at V and 4 bases at J, with 10 bases between the two ends. CDR1 MNHEY and CDR2 SVGAGI come from the germline V gene. This CDR3 has 11 amino acids. The clonotype originates from a man aged 60-69 years with active COVID-19. V usage is TRBV6-5 and J usage is TRBJ1-2, with D maybe TRBD1 (5 bases). The sequenced sample was peripheral blood. The CDR3 nucleotides are TGTGCCACGACGGGGGTCTATGGCTACACCTTC. Encoded protein: CATTGVYGYTF.